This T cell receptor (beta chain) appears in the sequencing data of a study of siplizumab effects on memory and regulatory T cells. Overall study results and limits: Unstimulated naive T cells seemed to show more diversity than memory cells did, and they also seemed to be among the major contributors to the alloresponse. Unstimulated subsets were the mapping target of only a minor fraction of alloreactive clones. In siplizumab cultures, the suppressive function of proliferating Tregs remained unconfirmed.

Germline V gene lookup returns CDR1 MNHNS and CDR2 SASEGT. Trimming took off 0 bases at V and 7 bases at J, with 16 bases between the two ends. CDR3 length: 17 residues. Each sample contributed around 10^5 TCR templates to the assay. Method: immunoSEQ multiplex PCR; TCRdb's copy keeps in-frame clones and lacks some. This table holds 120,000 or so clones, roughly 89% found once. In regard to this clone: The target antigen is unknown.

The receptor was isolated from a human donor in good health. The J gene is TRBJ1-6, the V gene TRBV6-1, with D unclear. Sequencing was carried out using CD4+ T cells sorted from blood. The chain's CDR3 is CASSEAGVRAGNSPLHF. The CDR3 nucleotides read TGTGCCAGCAGTGAAGCTGGGGTAAGGGCCGGGAATTCACCCCTCCACTTT.